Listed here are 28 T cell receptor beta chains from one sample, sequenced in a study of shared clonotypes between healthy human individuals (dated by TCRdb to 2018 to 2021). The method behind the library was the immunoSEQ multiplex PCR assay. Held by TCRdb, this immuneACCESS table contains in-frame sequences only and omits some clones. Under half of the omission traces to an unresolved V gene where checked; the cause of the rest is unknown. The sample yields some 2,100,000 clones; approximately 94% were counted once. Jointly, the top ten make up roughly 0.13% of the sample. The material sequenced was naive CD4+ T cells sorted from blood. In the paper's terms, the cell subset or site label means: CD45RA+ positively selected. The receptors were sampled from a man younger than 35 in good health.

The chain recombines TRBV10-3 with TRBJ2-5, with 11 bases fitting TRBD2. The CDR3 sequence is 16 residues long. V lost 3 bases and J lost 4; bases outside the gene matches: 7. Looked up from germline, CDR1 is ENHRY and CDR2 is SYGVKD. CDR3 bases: TGTGCCATCAGTGATAGCGGGGGGGCCTTGGGAGAGACCCAGTACTTC. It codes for CAISDSGGALGETQYF.

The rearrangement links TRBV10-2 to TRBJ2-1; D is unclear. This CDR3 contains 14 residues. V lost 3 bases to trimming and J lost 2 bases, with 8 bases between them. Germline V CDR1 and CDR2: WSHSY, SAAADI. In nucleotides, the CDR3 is TGCGCCAGCAGTGATCCCGGCCCCTACAATGAGCAGTTCTTC. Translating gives CASSDPGPYNEQFF.

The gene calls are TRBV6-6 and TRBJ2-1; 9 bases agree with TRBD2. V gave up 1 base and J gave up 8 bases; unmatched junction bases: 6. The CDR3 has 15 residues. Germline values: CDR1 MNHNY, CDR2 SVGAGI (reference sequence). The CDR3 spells CASSYLAGGYDEQFF. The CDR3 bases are TGTGCCAGCAGTTACTTGGCGGGGGGGTACGATGAGCAGTTCTTC.

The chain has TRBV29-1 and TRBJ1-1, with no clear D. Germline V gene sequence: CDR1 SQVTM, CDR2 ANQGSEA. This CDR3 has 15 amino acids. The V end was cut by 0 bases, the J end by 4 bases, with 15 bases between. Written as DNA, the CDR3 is TGCAGCGTTGAAGATCGTGGCTACATATTCACTGAAGCTTTCTTT. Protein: CSVEDRGYIFTEAFF.

DNA of the CDR3: TGTGCCAGCAATTACCCACCGGGACAGGGTTCTTATGGCTACACCTTC. It translates to CASNYPPGQGSYGYTF. The chain is built from TRBV28 and TRBJ1-2, with 9 bases lining up with TRBD1. The junction had 14 bases not matched to a gene; V was cut back by 7 bases and J by 5 bases. The CDR3 has 16 residues. In germline, CDR1 is MDHEN, CDR2 SYDVKM.

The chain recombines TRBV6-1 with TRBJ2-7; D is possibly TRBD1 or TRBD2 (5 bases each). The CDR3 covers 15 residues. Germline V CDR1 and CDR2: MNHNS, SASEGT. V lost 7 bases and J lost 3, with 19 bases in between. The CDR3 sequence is CASKRIRQPDYEQYF. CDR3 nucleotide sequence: TGTGCCAGCAAGCGGATTCGACAGCCCGACTACGAGCAGTACTTC.

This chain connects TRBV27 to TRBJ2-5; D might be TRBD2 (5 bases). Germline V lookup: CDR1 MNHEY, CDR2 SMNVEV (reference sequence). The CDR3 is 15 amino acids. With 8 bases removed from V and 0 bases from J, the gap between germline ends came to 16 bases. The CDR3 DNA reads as TGTGCCAGCGGCCCTAGCTTGGGGAACCAAGAGACCCAGTACTTC. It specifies CASGPSLGNQETQYF.

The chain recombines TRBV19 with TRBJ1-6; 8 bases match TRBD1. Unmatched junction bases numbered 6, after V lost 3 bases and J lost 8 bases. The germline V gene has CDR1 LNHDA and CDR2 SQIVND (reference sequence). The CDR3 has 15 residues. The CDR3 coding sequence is TGTGCCAGTAGTATTAGGACAGGGCATGATTCACCCCTCCACTTT. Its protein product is CASSIRTGHDSPLHF.

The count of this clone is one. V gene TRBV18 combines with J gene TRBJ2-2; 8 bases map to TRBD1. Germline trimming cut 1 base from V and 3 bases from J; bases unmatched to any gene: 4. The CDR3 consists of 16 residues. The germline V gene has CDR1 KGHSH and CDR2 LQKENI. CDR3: CASSPRTGSDTGELFF. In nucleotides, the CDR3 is TGTGCCAGCTCACCACGGACAGGGTCGGACACCGGGGAGCTGTTTTTT.

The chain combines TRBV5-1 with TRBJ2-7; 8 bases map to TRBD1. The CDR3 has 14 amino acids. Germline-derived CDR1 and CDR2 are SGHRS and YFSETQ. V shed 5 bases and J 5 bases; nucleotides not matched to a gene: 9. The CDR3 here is CASSTDRGDDEQYF. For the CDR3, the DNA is TGCGCCAGCAGTACTGACAGGGGTGACGACGAGCAGTACTTC.

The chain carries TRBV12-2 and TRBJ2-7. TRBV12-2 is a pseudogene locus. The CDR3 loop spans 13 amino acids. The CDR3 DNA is TGTGCAAGTCGCTTAGCGCAACGATACGAGCAGTACTTC. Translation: CASRLAQRYEQYF.

This CDR3 reads CASSSTGAGRNTEAFF. Here the CDR3 DNA reads TGTGCCAGCAGCTCGACAGGGGCCGGTAGGAACACTGAAGCTTTCTTT. The chain employs TRBV11-2 and TRBJ1-1; 8 bases line up with TRBD1. CDR1 is SGHAT and CDR2 is FQNNGV in the germline V gene. The CDR3 spans 16 residues. With V trimmed by 4 bases and J by 1 base, 8 bases remained unmatched.

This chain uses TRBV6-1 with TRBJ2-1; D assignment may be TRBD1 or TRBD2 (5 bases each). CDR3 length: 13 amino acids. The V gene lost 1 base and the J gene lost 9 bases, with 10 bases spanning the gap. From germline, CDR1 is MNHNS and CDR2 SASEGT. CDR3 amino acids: CASSEENGGEQFF. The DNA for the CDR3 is TGTGCCAGCAGTGAAGAGAATGGGGGTGAGCAGTTCTTC.

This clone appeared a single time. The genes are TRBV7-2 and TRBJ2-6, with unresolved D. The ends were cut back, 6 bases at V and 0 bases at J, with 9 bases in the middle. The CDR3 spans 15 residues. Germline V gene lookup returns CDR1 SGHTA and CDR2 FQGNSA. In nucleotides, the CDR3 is TGTGCCAGCAGTACTCACCACTCTGGGGCCAACGTCCTGACTTTC. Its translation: CASSTHHSGANVLTF.

The CDR3 here is CASSRGGNADTQYF. As DNA, the CDR3 is TGTGCCAGCAGCCGAGGAGGGAATGCAGATACGCAGTATTTT. The chain has TRBV14 and TRBJ2-3; D may be TRBD2 (6 bases). Trimming stripped 4 bases from V and 4 bases from J, with 12 bases between. CDR1 and CDR2 from the germline V gene are SGHDN and FVKESK. The CDR3 sequence is 14 residues long.

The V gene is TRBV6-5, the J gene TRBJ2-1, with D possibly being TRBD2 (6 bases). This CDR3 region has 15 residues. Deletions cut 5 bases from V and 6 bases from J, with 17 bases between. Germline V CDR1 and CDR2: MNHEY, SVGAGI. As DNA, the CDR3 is TGTGCCAGCAGTCTAGGACCCTTAGCGGTCAATGAGCAGTTCTTC. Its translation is CASSLGPLAVNEQFF.

CDR3 protein: CASSLLEGETQYF. As DNA, the CDR3 is TGTGCCAGCAGCCTCCTCGAGGGGGAGACCCAGTACTTC. The chain employs TRBV6-6 and TRBJ2-5, with D perhaps matching TRBD1 or TRBD2 (5 bases each). The V end was cut by 6 bases, the J end by 5 bases, with 13 bases between. The CDR3 is made up of 13 amino acids. Germline V gene sequence: CDR1 MNHNY, CDR2 SVGAGI (reference sequence).

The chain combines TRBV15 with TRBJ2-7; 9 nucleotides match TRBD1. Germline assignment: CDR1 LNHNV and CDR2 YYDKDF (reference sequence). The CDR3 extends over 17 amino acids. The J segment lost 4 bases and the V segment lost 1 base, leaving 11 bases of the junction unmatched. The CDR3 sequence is CATSRGYPGQGLYEQYF. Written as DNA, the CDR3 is TGTGCCACCAGCAGAGGATATCCGGGACAGGGACTATACGAGCAGTACTTC.

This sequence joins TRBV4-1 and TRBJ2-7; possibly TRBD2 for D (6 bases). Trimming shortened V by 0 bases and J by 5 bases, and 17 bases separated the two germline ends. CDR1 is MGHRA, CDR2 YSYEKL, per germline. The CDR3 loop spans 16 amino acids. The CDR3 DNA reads TGCGCCAGCAGCCAAGATAGAAGCGGGTCATTTAACGAGCAGTACTTC. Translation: CASSQDRSGSFNEQYF.

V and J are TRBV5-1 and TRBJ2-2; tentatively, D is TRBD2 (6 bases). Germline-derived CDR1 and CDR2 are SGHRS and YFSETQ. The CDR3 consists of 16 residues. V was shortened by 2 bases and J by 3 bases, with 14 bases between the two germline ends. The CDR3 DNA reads TGCGCCAGCAGCTTCGGAGGGGCGCCGGACACCGGGGAGCTGTTTTTT. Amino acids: CASSFGGAPDTGELFF. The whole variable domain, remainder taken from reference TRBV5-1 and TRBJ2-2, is KAGVTQTPRYLIKTRGQQVTLSCSPISGHRSVSWYQQTPGQGLQFLFEYFSETQRNKGNFPGRFSGRQFSNSRSEMNVSTLELGDSALYLCASSFGGAPDTGELFFGEGSRLTVL.

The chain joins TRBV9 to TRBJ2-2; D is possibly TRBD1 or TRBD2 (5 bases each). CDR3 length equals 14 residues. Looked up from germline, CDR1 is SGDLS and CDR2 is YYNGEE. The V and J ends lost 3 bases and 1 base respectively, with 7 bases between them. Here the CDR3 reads CASSAGGNTGELFF. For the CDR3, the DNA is TGTGCCAGCAGCGCTGGGGGGAACACCGGGGAGCTGTTTTTT.

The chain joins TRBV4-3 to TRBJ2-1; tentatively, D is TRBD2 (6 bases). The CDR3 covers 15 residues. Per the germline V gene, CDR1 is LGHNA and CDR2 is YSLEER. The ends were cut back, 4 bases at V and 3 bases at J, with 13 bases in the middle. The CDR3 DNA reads TGCGCCAGCAGCCCCCGGGACTGGTACTACAATGAGCAGTTCTTC. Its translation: CASSPRDWYYNEQFF.

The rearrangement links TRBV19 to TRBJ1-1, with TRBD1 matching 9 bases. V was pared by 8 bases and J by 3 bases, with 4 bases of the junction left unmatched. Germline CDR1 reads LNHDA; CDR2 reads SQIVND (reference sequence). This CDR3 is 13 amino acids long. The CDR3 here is CASLDRGYTEAFF. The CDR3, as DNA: TGTGCCAGTCTTGACAGGGGGTACACTGAAGCTTTCTTT.

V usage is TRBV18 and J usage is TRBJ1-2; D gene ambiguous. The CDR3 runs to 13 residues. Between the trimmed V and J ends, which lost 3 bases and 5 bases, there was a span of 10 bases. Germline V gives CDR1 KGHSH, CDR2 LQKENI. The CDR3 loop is CASSPSQYYGYTF. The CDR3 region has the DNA TGTGCCAGCTCACCTTCACAGTATTATGGCTACACCTTC.

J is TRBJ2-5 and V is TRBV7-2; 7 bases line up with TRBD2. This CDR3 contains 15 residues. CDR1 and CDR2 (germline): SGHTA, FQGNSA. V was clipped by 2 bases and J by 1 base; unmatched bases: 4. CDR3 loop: CASSLMASGQETQYF. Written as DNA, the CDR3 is TGTGCCAGCAGCTTAATGGCTAGCGGCCAAGAGACCCAGTACTTC.

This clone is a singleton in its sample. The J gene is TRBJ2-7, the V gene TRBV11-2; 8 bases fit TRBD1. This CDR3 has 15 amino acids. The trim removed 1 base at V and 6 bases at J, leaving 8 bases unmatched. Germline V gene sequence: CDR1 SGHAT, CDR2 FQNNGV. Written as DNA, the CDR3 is TGTGCCAGCAGCTTAGGCCAGACAGGGGAGGTCGAGCAGTACTTC. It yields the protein CASSLGQTGEVEQYF.

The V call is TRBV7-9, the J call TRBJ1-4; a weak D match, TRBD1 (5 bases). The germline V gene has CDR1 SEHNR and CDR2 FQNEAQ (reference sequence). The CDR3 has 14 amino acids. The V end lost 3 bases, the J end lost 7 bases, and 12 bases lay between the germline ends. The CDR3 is CASSLWGSGEKLFF. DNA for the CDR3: TGTGCCAGCAGCTTGTGGGGCTCAGGTGAAAAACTGTTTTTT.

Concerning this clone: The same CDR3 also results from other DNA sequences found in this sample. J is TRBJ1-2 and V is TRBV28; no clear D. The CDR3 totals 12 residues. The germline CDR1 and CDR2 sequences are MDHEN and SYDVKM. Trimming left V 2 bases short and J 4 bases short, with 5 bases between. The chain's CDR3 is CASSLSGYGYTF. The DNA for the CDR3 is TGTGCCAGCAGTTTAAGTGGCTATGGCTACACCTTC.